What follows are 24 T cell receptor beta chains derived from one specimen sequenced in a study of follicular helper T cells after annual influenza vaccination. Regarding time point: 2015-2016 season, pre-vaccination. Using immunoSEQ multiplex PCR, the repertoire was profiled, and TCRdb retains in-frame clones only, with some absent. The repertoire holds over 2,000 clones, with more than 70% as singletons. Sequenced material: CXCR5- memory CD4+ T cells sorted from blood, taken on the day of influenza vaccination. Source of these receptors: an adult who received the influenza vaccine.

The chain combines TRBV5-1 with TRBJ2-5, with D hard to call. The V end lost 4 bases, the J end lost 3 bases, and 4 bases lay between the germline ends. The CDR3 sequence is 11 residues long. Germline assignment: CDR1 SGHRS and CDR2 YFSETQ. CDR3 region: CASSMEETQYF. DNA of the CDR3: TGCGCCAGCAGCATGGAAGAGACCCAGTACTTC.

The V and J genes are TRBV29-1 and TRBJ2-3; 10 bases line up with TRBD2. CDR1 and CDR2 from the germline V gene are SQVTM and ANQGSEA. This CDR3 spans 14 amino acids. V lost 5 bases and J lost 0; bases outside the gene matches: 2. CDR3 sequence (DNA): TGCAGCGTTTCAGCGGGGGGGAGCACAGATACGCAGTATTTT. This gives the protein CSVSAGGSTDTQYF.

J is TRBJ1-2 and V is TRBV6-5; D gene unclear. The V gene's germline CDR1 is MNHEY and CDR2 SVGAGI. This CDR3 comprises 11 residues. Trimming cost V 9 bases and J 7 bases, with 12 bases left between them. CDR3 bases: TGTGCCAGTTACGACCGGGGTGGCTACACCTTC. Protein product: CASYDRGGYTF.

The chain is built from TRBV10-3 and TRBJ2-5; 12 bases line up with TRBD2. The CDR3 contains 15 residues. CDR1 and CDR2 (germline): ENHRY, SYGVKD. V trimming: 4 bases; J trimming: 1 base; junction bases outside the gene matches: 1. In nucleotides, the CDR3 is TGTGCCATCAGTGGACTAGCGGGGGTCCAAGAGACCCAGTACTTC. It yields the protein CAISGLAGVQETQYF.

J is TRBJ1-2 and V is TRBV28; D call uncertain. Germline V gene lookup returns CDR1 MDHEN and CDR2 SYDVKM. Between the trimmed V and J ends, which lost 6 bases and 5 bases, there was a span of 13 bases. CDR3 length: 13 amino acids. This CDR3 reads CASRRPPAYGYTF. The CDR3, as DNA: TGTGCCAGCAGGAGACCCCCCGCATATGGCTACACCTTC.

In its sample, this clone was seen once. The chain is built from TRBV7-8 and TRBJ2-3; D is possibly TRBD1 or TRBD2 (5 bases each). The germline V and J ends were trimmed by 1 base and 5 bases, with 7 bases remaining between them. Germline V gives CDR1 SGHVS, CDR2 FQNEAQ. The CDR3 has 13 residues. Written as DNA, the CDR3 is TGTGCCAGCAGCTTAGGGGACGGAGATACGCAGTATTTT. This codes for CASSLGDGDTQYF.

This clone was seen just once. CDR3 protein: CASSLHTGLGEKLFF. CDR3 in DNA: TGTGCCAGCAGTTTGCATACAGGGTTGGGTGAAAAACTGTTTTTT. V gene TRBV28 combines with J gene TRBJ1-4; TRBD1 might be the D (6 bases). Germline loops: CDR1 MDHEN, CDR2 SYDVKM. With 3 bases removed from V and 7 bases from J, the gap between germline ends came to 15 bases. The CDR3 has 15 amino acids.

The rearrangement links TRBV12-5 to TRBJ2-2; D not certain. CDR3 size: 13 residues. Germline V gives CDR1 LGHNT, CDR2 FRNRAP. Trimming left V 2 bases short and J 5 bases short, with 6 bases between. CDR3 DNA sequence: TGTGCTAGTGGTTTGTTGGGTACCGGGGAGCTGTTTTTT. This codes for CASGLLGTGELFF.

For this clone: Mismatch with germline at one junction end may stem from a read error. This chain links TRBV7-7 with TRBJ2-7; perhaps TRBD2 as D (5 bases). The CDR3 contains 13 residues. Germline loops: CDR1 SSHAT, CDR2 FNYEAQ (reference sequence). CDR3 loop: CASSLAQGYEQYF. CDR3 coding DNA: TGTGCTAGCAGCTTAGCGCAAGGGTACGAGCAGTACTTC. Drawing the rest from reference TRBV7-7 and TRBJ2-7, the complete variable domain is GAGVSQSPRYKVTKRGQDVTLRCDPISSHATLYWYQQALGQGPEFLTYFNYEAQPDKSGLPSDRFSAERPEGSISTLTIQRTEQRDSAMYRCASSLAQGYEQYFGPGTRLTVT.

The J gene is TRBJ2-1, the V gene TRBV5-1; 16 nucleotides align to TRBD2. This CDR3 contains 14 residues. The germline V gene encodes CDR1 SGHRS and CDR2 YFSETQ. The V segment lost 4 bases and the J segment 15 bases; nucleotides outside the gene matches: 7. The CDR3 sequence: CASSQGLAGGRTFF. The DNA of the CDR3 is TGCGCCAGCAGCCAGGGACTAGCGGGGGGGCGAACGTTCTTC.

The chain uses TRBV18 and TRBJ2-5, with 12 bases aligning to TRBD2. The germline CDR1 and CDR2 sequences are KGHSH and LQKENI. CDR3 size: 15 residues. V gave up 6 bases and J gave up 2 bases; unmatched junction bases: 4. The CDR3 is CASSPGLAGQETQYF. The CDR3 nucleotides are TGTGCCAGCTCCCCTGGACTAGCGGGGCAAGAGACCCAGTACTTC.

The chain has TRBV18 and TRBJ1-6; D possibly corresponds to TRBD1 (5 bases). CDR3 length: 15 amino acids. Trimming removed 3 bases at V and 4 bases at J, with 10 bases between. In germline, CDR1 is KGHSH, CDR2 LQKENI. The CDR3 sequence: CASSPGDRYNSPLHF. The CDR3 bases are TGTGCCAGCTCACCGGGGGATAGATATAATTCACCCCTCCACTTT.

The chain employs TRBV7-1 and TRBJ2-3; either TRBD1 or TRBD2 may fit D (5 bases each). TRBV7-1 has ORF status, its function being uncertain. Trimming cost V 4 bases and J 5 bases, with 10 bases left between them. The length of the CDR3 is 13 residues. The CDR3 DNA reads TGTGCCAGCAGCTTAGGGGACGGAGATACGCAGTATTTT. Residues: CASSLGDGDTQYF.

The chain employs TRBV5-1 and TRBJ1-2; D call uncertain. The CDR3 spans 14 residues. The germline V gene has CDR1 SGHRS and CDR2 YFSETQ. Trimming shortened V by 1 base and J by 6 bases, and 13 bases separated the two germline ends. The CDR3 DNA is TGCGCCAGCAGCTTGCCAGGAGGCGCCCATGGCTACACCTTC. It encodes CASSLPGGAHGYTF.

The chain links TRBV7-2 to TRBJ1-4, with D unclear. The germline CDR1 and CDR2 sequences are SGHTA and FQGNSA. The V end was cut by 5 bases, the J end by 2 bases, with 12 bases between. The CDR3 extends over 15 amino acids. CDR3 amino acids: CASSKSGVTNEKLFF. The CDR3 bases are TGTGCCAGCAGCAAAAGCGGGGTGACTAATGAAAAACTGTTTTTT.

V usage is TRBV30 and J usage is TRBJ2-5, with D unclear. The ends were cut back, 2 bases at V and 2 bases at J, with 12 bases in the middle. Germline V gene sequence: CDR1 GTSNPN, CDR2 SVGIG (reference sequence). This CDR3 contains 14 residues. CDR3 in DNA: TGTGCCTGGAGTCTAGGTTGGAGACAAGAGACCCAGTACTTC. Protein product: CAWSLGWRQETQYF.

This chain connects TRBV4-2 to TRBJ2-6, with D possibly TRBD1 on 8 matching bases. The germline gives CDR1 LGHNA, CDR2 YNFKEQ. The CDR3 runs 21 residues. The V and J ends lost 1 base and 0 bases respectively, with 22 bases between them. CDR3 in DNA: TGTGCCAGCAGCCAAGTGGCGGGGAGGGGACAGGTGTCCTCTGGGGCCAACGTCCTGACTTTC. Amino acids: CASSQVAGRGQVSSGANVLTF.

The chain joins TRBV27 to TRBJ2-5, with TRBD1 identical over 8 bases. The CDR3 runs to 14 residues. The V gene's germline CDR1 is MNHEY and CDR2 SMNVEV (reference sequence). V shed 6 bases, J shed 6 bases, and the junction held 9 bases outside the gene matches. CDR3 amino acids: CASSLQGGMKTQYF. CDR3 coding DNA: TGTGCCAGCAGCTTACAGGGGGGTATGAAGACCCAGTACTTC.

This chain joins TRBV11-2 and TRBJ2-1, with a weak D call TRBD2 (6 bases). V was trimmed by 1 base and J by 3 bases, leaving 16 bases between them. The CDR3 length is 17 residues. Looked up from germline, CDR1 is SGHAT and CDR2 is FQNNGV. CDR3 region: CASSLAGAGQHYNEQFF. CDR3 DNA sequence: TGTGCCAGCAGCTTAGCCGGGGCGGGGCAGCACTACAATGAGCAGTTCTTC. Supplemented by reference TRBV11-2 and TRBJ2-1, the full variable domain reads EAGVAQSPRYKIIEKRQSVAFWCNPISGHATLYWYQQILGQGPKLLIQFQNNGVVDDSQLPKDRFSAERLKGVDSTLKIQPAKLEDSAVYLCASSLAGAGQHYNEQFFGPGTRLTVL.

V and J are TRBV30 and TRBJ1-5, with D perhaps TRBD1 (5 bases). The V end lost 5 bases, the J end lost 2 bases, and 10 bases lay between the germline ends. Germline V gene sequence: CDR1 GTSNPN, CDR2 SVGIG (reference sequence). There are 13 residues in the CDR3. Written as DNA, the CDR3 is TGTGCCTGGCGAGCGGGGGGCAATCAGCCCCAGCATTTT. This sequence encodes CAWRAGGNQPQHF. Complete variable domain (other parts from reference TRBV30 and TRBJ1-5): SQTIHQWPATLVQPVGSPLSLECTVEGTSNPNLYWYRQAAGRGLQLLFYSVGIGQISSEVPQNLSASRPQDRQFILSSKKLLLSDSGFYLCAWRAGGNQPQHFGDGTRLSIL.

The CDR3 nucleotides are TGTGCCAGCAGCCCGTACAGGGGATCCTACGAGCAGTACTTC. Its translation: CASSPYRGSYEQYF. The rearrangement links TRBV7-2 to TRBJ2-7; 7 bases agree with TRBD1. CDR3 size: 14 residues. V gave up 5 bases and J gave up 1 base; unmatched junction bases: 5. Germline values: CDR1 SGHTA, CDR2 FQGNSA.

This rearrangement joins TRBV19 to TRBJ2-2; D remains unclear. Looked up from germline, CDR1 is LNHDA and CDR2 is SQIVND (reference sequence). V lost 1 base, J lost 6 bases, and 9 bases lay in between. The CDR3 is 14 residues long. Here the CDR3 reads CASSIVKGSGELFF. The CDR3 DNA reads TGTGCCAGTAGTATAGTGAAGGGATCCGGGGAGCTGTTTTTT.

The chain employs TRBV5-4 and TRBJ2-5; possible D gene TRBD2, 7 bases. This CDR3 is built from 14 residues. V was clipped by 0 bases and J by 5 bases, with 11 bases between them. Looked up from germline, CDR1 is SGHNT and CDR2 is YYREEE (reference sequence). The chain's CDR3 is CASSLGGGWETQYF. The CDR3, as DNA: TGTGCCAGCAGCTTGGGGGGGGGCTGGGAGACCCAGTACTTC.

The chain uses TRBV6-1 and TRBJ2-7; tentative D call: TRBD2 (7 bases). Germline CDR1 and CDR2: MNHNS and SASEGT. V gave up 0 bases and J gave up 0 bases, with 18 bases separating them. This CDR3 has 18 amino acids. This chain's CDR3 is CASSEALRGEGVSYEQYF. CDR3 nucleotides: TGTGCCAGCAGTGAAGCGCTTCGAGGGGAGGGGGTCTCCTACGAGCAGTACTTC.